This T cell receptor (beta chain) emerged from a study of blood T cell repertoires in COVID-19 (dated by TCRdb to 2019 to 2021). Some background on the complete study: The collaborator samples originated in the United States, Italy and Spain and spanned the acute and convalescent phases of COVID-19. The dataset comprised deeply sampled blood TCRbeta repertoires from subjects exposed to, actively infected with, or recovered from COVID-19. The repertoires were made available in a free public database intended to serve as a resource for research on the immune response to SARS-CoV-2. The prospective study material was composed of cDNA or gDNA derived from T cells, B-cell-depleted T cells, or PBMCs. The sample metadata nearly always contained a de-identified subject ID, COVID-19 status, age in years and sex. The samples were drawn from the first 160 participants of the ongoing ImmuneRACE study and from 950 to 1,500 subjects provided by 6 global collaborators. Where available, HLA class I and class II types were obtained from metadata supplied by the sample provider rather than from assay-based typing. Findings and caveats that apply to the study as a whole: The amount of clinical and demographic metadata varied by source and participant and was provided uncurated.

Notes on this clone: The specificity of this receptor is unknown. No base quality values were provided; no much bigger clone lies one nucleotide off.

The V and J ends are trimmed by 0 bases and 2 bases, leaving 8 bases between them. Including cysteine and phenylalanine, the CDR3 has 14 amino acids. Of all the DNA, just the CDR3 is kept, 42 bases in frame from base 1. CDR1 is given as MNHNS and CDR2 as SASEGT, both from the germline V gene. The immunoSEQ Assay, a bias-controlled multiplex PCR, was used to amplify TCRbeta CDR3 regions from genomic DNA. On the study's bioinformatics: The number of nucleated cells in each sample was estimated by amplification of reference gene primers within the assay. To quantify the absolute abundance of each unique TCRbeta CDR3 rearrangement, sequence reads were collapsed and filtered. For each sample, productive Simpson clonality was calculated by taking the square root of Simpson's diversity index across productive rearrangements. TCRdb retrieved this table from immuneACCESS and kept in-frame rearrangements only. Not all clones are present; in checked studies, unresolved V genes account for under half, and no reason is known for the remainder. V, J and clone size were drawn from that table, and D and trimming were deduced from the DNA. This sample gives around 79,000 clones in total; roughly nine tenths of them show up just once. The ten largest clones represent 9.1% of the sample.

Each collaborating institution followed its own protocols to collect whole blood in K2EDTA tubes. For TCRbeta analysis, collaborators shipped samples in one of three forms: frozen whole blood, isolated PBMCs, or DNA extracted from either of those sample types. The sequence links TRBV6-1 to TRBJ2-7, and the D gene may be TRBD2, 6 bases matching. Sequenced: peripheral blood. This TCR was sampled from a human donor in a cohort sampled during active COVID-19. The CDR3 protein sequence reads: CASSEAGGPYEQYF. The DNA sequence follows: TGTGCCAGCAGTGAAGCTGGAGGGCCCTACGAGCAGTACTTC.